This entry concerns a single T cell receptor beta chain. What it binds is not known. Only in-frame clones appear in the TCRdb table, and some are missing; sequencing was by immunoSEQ multiplex PCR. The table has about 110,000 clones, 92% seen once. This sample is drawn from a study of CD4+ T cells in melanoma. Findings and caveats of the study: A reported correlation linked neoantigen-specific CD4+ T cells to CD8+, macrophage and B cell function. In melanoma, neoantigen-specific CD4+ T cells reportedly differed in differentiation state.

This TCR came from a human donor with melanoma. The sequenced material came from peripheral blood.

The CDR3 sequence is CASSLAGGVASIQYF. The CDR3 DNA reads TGCGCCAGCAGCTTGGCAGGGGGGGTGGCCTCCATTCAGTACTTC. V usage is TRBV5-1 and J usage is TRBJ2-4; D may be TRBD1 or TRBD2 (7 bases each). CDR3 length: 15 residues. V lost 0 bases to trimming and J lost 9 bases, with 16 bases between them. CDR1 is SGHRS, CDR2 YFSETQ, per germline.